A single sample is the source of the 15 T cell receptor beta chains below, sequenced in a study of blood T cells in healthy people across ages. For the second PCR, which ran for roughly 6 to 11 cycles, a sample-barcoded 5' primer and a J-beta primer mix were used. MiXCR was run by TCRdb on the 5' RACE reads, yielding one entry per CDR3 protein. The sample holds 550,000 to 750,000 distinct CDR3 sequences, roughly 20% seen once. Sequencing used blood. Receptors were obtained from a man between 70 and 80 years old in good health.

The rearrangement uses TRBV28 and TRBJ1-4, with D maybe TRBD1 (6 bases). Germline V lookup: CDR1 MDHEN, CDR2 SYDVKM. The CDR3 is 13 amino acids. V was trimmed by 6 bases and J by 13 bases, leaving 18 bases between them. In nucleotides, the CDR3 is TGTGCCAGCAGGGTATATGGGGGCGGGAGACTGTTTTTT. Translation gives CASRVYGGGRLFF. The complete variable domain, with remaining parts taken from reference TRBV28 and TRBJ1-4, reads DVKVTQSSRYLVKRTGEKVFLECVQDMDHENMFWYRQDPGLGLRLIYFSYDVKMKEKGDIPEGYSVSREKKERFSLILESASTNQTSMYLCASRVYGGGRLFFGSGTQLSVL.

The chain recombines TRBV12-3 or TRBV12-4 with TRBJ2-6, with TRBD1 identical over 10 bases. Unmatched junction bases numbered 6, after V lost 7 bases and J lost 0 bases. This CDR3 spans 17 amino acids. The CDR3 region is CASNLDRGNSGANVLTF. The CDR3 DNA reads as TGTGCCAGCAACCTGGACAGGGGGAACTCTGGGGCCAACGTCCTGACTTTC.

The rearrangement links TRBV7-2 to TRBJ2-3; 12 positions match TRBD2. This CDR3 contains 16 residues. Losses at the gene ends were 4 bases for V and 5 bases for J; bases not matched to a gene: 7. Germline CDR1 is SGHTA and CDR2 is FQGNSA. This CDR3 is CASSYEPGLAGDTQYF. Written as DNA, the CDR3 is TGTGCCAGCAGCTACGAGCCGGGACTAGCGGGAGATACGCAGTATTTT.

The chain employs TRBV4-3 and TRBJ2-7, with D uncertain. The CDR3 totals 13 residues. Germline V gene data show CDR1 as LGHNA and CDR2 as YSLEER. Trimming shortened V by 0 bases and J by 5 bases, and 8 bases separated the two germline ends. The CDR3 is CASSQEARNEQYF. The CDR3 DNA sequence: TGCGCCAGCAGCCAAGAAGCACGGAACGAGCAGTACTTC.

This clonotype has just a few counts. This rearrangement joins TRBV5-5 to TRBJ2-7, with 12 positions matching TRBD1. CDR1 and CDR2 from the germline V gene are SGHKS and YYEKEE (reference sequence). CDR3 length: 16 residues. Trimming cost V 4 bases and J 2 bases; bases outside gene matches: 7. In DNA, the CDR3 is TGTGCCAGCAGCATATCCGGGACAGGGGGCACCTACGAGCAGTACTTC. It is translated as CASSISGTGGTYEQYF.

The gene calls are TRBV7-3 and TRBJ1-2; maybe TRBD1 (6 bases). From germline, CDR1 is SGHTA and CDR2 FQGTGA. This CDR3 comprises 15 residues. V was pared by 5 bases and J by 2 bases, with 15 bases between. The CDR3 loop reads CASSINGGGNYGYTF. CDR3 in DNA: TGTGCCAGCAGCATTAACGGCGGGGGCAACTATGGCTACACCTTC.

This chain links TRBV29-1 with TRBJ1-3, with TRBD1 as a possible D gene (5 bases). The germline CDR1 and CDR2 sequences are SQVTM and ANQGSEA. Trimming cost V 7 bases and J 3 bases, with 10 bases left between them. This CDR3 spans 12 amino acids. CDR3 protein: CSGGTVGNTIYF. CDR3 sequence (DNA): TGCAGCGGGGGGACCGTTGGAAACACCATATATTTT.

V and J are TRBV20-1 and TRBJ2-3; 8 nucleotides line up with TRBD1. The V gene's germline CDR1 is DFQATT and CDR2 SNEGSKA (reference sequence). V gave up 6 bases and J gave up 2 bases; unmatched junction bases: 10. This CDR3 comprises 15 residues. The CDR3 sequence: CSAPSGQGYTDTQYF. The DNA for the CDR3 is TGCAGTGCCCCGTCAGGACAGGGATACACAGATACGCAGTATTTT.

The chain employs TRBV19 and TRBJ2-3, with 13 bases that match TRBD2. Trimming removed 6 bases from V and 10 bases from J; junction bases left unmatched: 10. The CDR3 runs to 15 residues. Germline values: CDR1 LNHDA, CDR2 SQIVND (reference sequence). CDR3 sequence: CASRQTSGGIKAQYF. The DNA of the CDR3 is TGTGCCAGTAGACAGACTAGCGGGGGGATAAAGGCGCAGTATTTT.

This clonotype occurred a few times. J is TRBJ2-3 and V is TRBV29-1, with no clear D. The CDR3 length is 14 residues. The V end lost 3 bases, the J end lost 2 bases, and 12 bases lay between the germline ends. Germline values: CDR1 SQVTM, CDR2 ANQGSEA. The CDR3 loop is CSVDRNGLTDTQYF. Here the CDR3 DNA reads TGCAGCGTTGACCGGAACGGTCTCACAGATACGCAGTATTTT.

This clonotype was observed a handful of times. The chain joins TRBV20-1 to TRBJ2-2; TRBD2 agrees at 9 bases. This CDR3 comprises 15 residues. Germline CDR1 and CDR2: DFQATT and SNEGSKA (reference sequence). Germline trimming cut 0 bases from V and 7 bases from J; bases unmatched to any gene: 6. The CDR3 DNA is TGCAGTGCTAGAGAACCTAGCGGGATAGGCGGGGAGCTGTTTTTT. The encoded protein is CSAREPSGIGGELFF.

The chain has TRBV12-3 or TRBV12-4 and TRBJ2-7, with 7 bases that match TRBD2. This CDR3 is 14 amino acids long. J was trimmed by 7 bases and V by 3 bases; bases with no gene match: 9. This CDR3 reads CASSFMGGYQEQYF. DNA for the CDR3: TGTGCCAGCAGTTTCATGGGGGGGTATCAAGAGCAGTACTTC.

This clonotype has just a few counts. The chain combines TRBV3-1 with TRBJ2-7; D unresolved. Trimming cost V 2 bases and J 0 bases, with 11 bases left between them. The CDR3 totals 15 residues. Germline loops: CDR1 LGHDT, CDR2 YNNKEL (reference sequence). The CDR3 DNA reads as TGTGCCAGCAGCCAAAACGCGGCGAGCTCCTACGAGCAGTACTTC. Translated, it gives CASSQNAASSYEQYF.

This clonotype has more than one count but fewer than ten. The chain has TRBV29-1 and TRBJ2-5; 10 nucleotides align to TRBD1. V lost 7 bases, J lost 9 bases, and 8 bases stayed unmatched. The CDR3 totals 12 residues. The germline V gene has CDR1 SQVTM and CDR2 ANQGSEA. The CDR3 protein is CSASGTGEAQYF. The CDR3 DNA reads as TGCAGCGCATCCGGGACAGGGGAGGCCCAGTACTTC.

This clonotype showed up just a few times. The chain uses TRBV6-2 or TRBV6-3 and TRBJ2-5, with a tentative D call TRBD1 (5 bases). This CDR3 is 15 amino acids long. V lost 11 bases and J lost 0, with 19 bases in between. CDR1 and CDR2 from the germline V gene are MNHEY and SVGEGT. The DNA for the CDR3 is TGTGCCGGCGGCAACTGGCGCAGGGACCAAGAGACCCAGTACTTC. This encodes CAGGNWRRDQETQYF.